The next 11 T cell receptor beta chains were all read from a single sample in a study of cytomegalovirus exposure and HLA in healthy donors. With 60 Vbeta and 13 Jbeta primers, the PCR was carried out. Method: immunoSEQ multiplex PCR; TCRdb's copy keeps in-frame clones and lacks some. This repertoire shows 110,000 or so clones, 67% found once; its top ten account for about 7.7%. Sequencing input: PBMCs. These TCRs come from a man aged 18 to 35 in good health and CMV-seropositive.

The rearrangement joins TRBV7-9 to TRBJ1-1; 7 positions agree with TRBD1. Germline assignment: CDR1 SEHNR and CDR2 FQNEAQ (reference sequence). V was pared by 5 bases and J by 1 base, with 7 bases of the junction left unmatched. The CDR3 is made up of 15 amino acids. CDR3 sequence: CASSQDRFGNTEAFF. The CDR3, as DNA: TGTGCCAGCAGCCAGGACAGGTTCGGGAACACTGAAGCTTTCTTT.

This chain links TRBV6-5 with TRBJ2-1; 9 bases are a match to TRBD2. Germline lookup yields CDR1 MNHEY and CDR2 SVGAGI. V was pared by 8 bases and J by 10 bases, with 9 bases of the junction left unmatched. The CDR3 runs 13 residues. DNA of the CDR3: TGTGCCAGCGCCGGGACTAGCTTCGCCGAGCAGTTCTTC. This encodes CASAGTSFAEQFF.

The J gene is TRBJ2-1, the V gene TRBV5-1, with 9 bases matching TRBD2. Per germline, CDR1 SGHRS and CDR2 YFSETQ. The junction had 15 bases not matched to a gene; V was cut back by 4 bases and J by 10 bases. This CDR3 contains 16 residues. CDR3 in DNA: TGCGCCAGCAGCCCGGACACGGCTAGCGGGGATGGGGAGCAGTTCTTC. Translation gives CASSPDTASGDGEQFF.

The genes are TRBV15 and TRBJ2-1; 7 nucleotides align to TRBD2. Germline CDR1 is LNHNV and CDR2 is YYDKDF (reference sequence). This CDR3 is 16 amino acids long. V gave up 4 bases and J gave up 1 base; unmatched junction bases: 7. The CDR3 loop is CATSTPSGVSYNEQFF. The CDR3 nucleotides are TGTGCCACCAGCACGCCCAGCGGGGTATCCTACAATGAGCAGTTCTTC.

The V gene is TRBV6-5, the J gene TRBJ1-1; tentative D call: TRBD1 (5 bases). CDR1 is MNHEY, CDR2 SVGAGI, per germline. The CDR3 is 11 residues long. The V gene lost 6 bases and the J gene lost 7 bases, with 9 bases spanning the gap. The CDR3 bases are TGTGCCAGCAGCTCAAGGGGTGAAGCTTTCTTT. This translates into CASSSRGEAFF.

V gene TRBV6-6 combines with J gene TRBJ1-1; TRBD1 matches 7 bases. Per the germline V gene, CDR1 is MNHNY and CDR2 is SVGAGI (reference sequence). The junction had 9 bases not matched to a gene; V was cut back by 11 bases and J by 0 bases. The length of the CDR3 is 14 residues. The CDR3 DNA reads as TGTGCCGGCACCGCGACAGGGATGAACACTGAAGCTTTCTTT. Translated: CAGTATGMNTEAFF.

V usage is TRBV10-3 and J usage is TRBJ1-2; D gene ambiguous. CDR1 is ENHRY, CDR2 SYGVKD, per germline. The CDR3 extends over 10 amino acids. The V gene lost 8 bases and the J gene lost 6 bases, with 7 bases spanning the gap. The chain's CDR3 is CAIGRDGYTF. As DNA, the CDR3 is TGTGCCATCGGTCGGGATGGCTACACCTTC.

V and J are TRBV5-1 and TRBJ2-3, with 7 bases fitting TRBD2. V lost 2 bases and J lost 2; bases outside the gene matches: 5. The CDR3 spans 15 residues. CDR1 and CDR2 (germline): SGHRS, YFSETQ. CDR3 sequence: CASSFRGVDTDTQYF. The CDR3 DNA reads as TGCGCCAGCAGCTTCCGGGGGGTTGACACAGATACGCAGTATTTT.

V is TRBV9 and J is TRBJ2-3; D not certain. This CDR3 is built from 12 residues. V dropped 1 base and J dropped 6 bases, with 6 bases sitting between them. The germline CDR1 and CDR2 sequences are SGDLS and YYNGEE. The CDR3 region is CASSVSSDTQYF. The CDR3, as DNA: TGTGCCAGCAGCGTAAGCTCGGATACGCAGTATTTT.

This clone is a singleton in its sample. The CDR3 DNA reads TGTGCCAGCAGTGAAGTTGGCGGGGGGCCCACAGATACGCAGTATTTT. It codes for CASSEVGGGPTDTQYF. The V and J genes are TRBV6-1 and TRBJ2-3, with TRBD2 matching over 8 bases. V trimming: 1 base; J trimming: 2 bases; junction bases outside the gene matches: 5. Per germline, CDR1 MNHNS and CDR2 SASEGT. CDR3 length: 16 amino acids.

This clone was seen only once. The gene calls are TRBV19 and TRBJ1-5; TRBD1 aligns across 7 bases. This CDR3 is built from 16 residues. CDR1 and CDR2 from the germline V gene are LNHDA and SQIVND (reference sequence). Trimming cost V 4 bases and J 0 bases; bases outside gene matches: 6. The CDR3 here is CASSTRQGFSNQPQHF. The CDR3 coding sequence is TGTGCCAGTAGTACGCGACAGGGTTTTAGCAATCAGCCCCAGCATTTT.